The clone carrying this T cell receptor beta chain was detected only a few times. Antigen: not known. This CDR3 contains 14 residues. Germline CDR1 reads SGHKS; CDR2 reads YYEKEE (reference sequence). V dropped 0 bases and J dropped 5 bases, with 11 bases sitting between them. TCRdb itself ran the 5' RACE reads through MiXCR, one entry per CDR3 protein. This sample has about 20,000 distinct CDR3 sequences, with 2% to 2.5% found just once. These data belong to a study of beta chain bispecific antibodies for T cell cancers. Study as a whole: Surface TRBV12 (TRBV12-3) was on Jurkat, TRBV5-5 on HPB-ALL. Study findings and constraints: Versus anti-CD19, anti-TRBV12 exposure cut the TRBV12-3 share of TRBV signal by roughly 99%. The leukemia cells, rather than normal T cells, gave most of the targeted TRBV signal.

T cells were expanded from blood mononuclear cells for two to three days with anti-CD3 OKT3 or CD3/CD28 beads. Normal T cells cocultured with Jurkat cells and anti-TRBV12 bispecific. The material sequenced was healthy donor T cells cultured with leukemia cells, taken from a culture containing a bispecific antibody targeting TCR Vbeta12. This sequence originates from a human donor in good health. Some clones in this sample may be carry-over from other donors' samples. The chain is built from TRBV5-5 and TRBJ1-1, with D possibly being TRBD1 (6 bases). CDR3 sequence: CASSLVAGETEAFF. The CDR3 bases are TGTGCCAGCAGCTTGGTGGCAGGGGAAACTGAAGCTTTCTTT.